Listed here is a single T cell receptor beta chain. This sample was taken from a study of blood T cell repertoires in COVID-19. The CDR3 has 14 residues. The germline gives CDR1 MNHEY, CDR2 SVGAGI. Between the trimmed V and J ends, which lost 10 bases and 8 bases, there was a span of 23 bases. Sequencing was performed with immunoSEQ multiplex PCR; in TCRdb, only in-frame clones are kept and a portion is missing. The sample holds 100,000 or so clones, about four fifths seen once. The sequence was collected from a man in his 70s with active or convalescent COVID-19. The rearrangement links TRBV6-5 to TRBJ1-2; the D gene is possibly TRBD1 (6 bases). What was sequenced was peripheral blood. Here the CDR3 DNA reads TGTGCCATAAGGAGGACACAGGGTTCGGAAGGCTACACCTTC. Translated, it gives CAIRRTQGSEGYTF.